The following is a T cell receptor beta chain sequence with its context. Antigen: not known. This entry comes from a study of OX40 agonist ivuxolimab in advanced cancers. Background on the study: Eligibility admitted prior anti-PD-1, anti-PD-L1 or anti-CTLA-4 therapy; 35% to 40% had some. Notes on the study in general: Antigen targets of the expanded peripheral T cells went undetermined. At doses 0.1 to 3.0 mg/kg, CD4+ and CD8+ clones expanded.

Germline V lookup: CDR1 SNHLY, CDR2 FYNNEI. The CDR3 covers 14 residues. Trimming took off 1 base at V and 4 bases at J, with 10 bases between the two ends. Autoimmune disease history or systemic immunosuppression barred patients. The protocol was immunoSEQ multiplex PCR, while the TCRdb copy is restricted to in-frame clones and leaves out a portion. The table has approximately 54,000 clones, 88% seen once. V gene TRBV2 combines with J gene TRBJ1-2, with a weak D call TRBD1 (6 bases). The source was CD4+ or CD8+ T cells sorted from blood, collected in a trial of the OX40 agonist ivuxolimab. This clonotype originated in an adult with an advanced solid tumor such as melanoma, head and neck, liver or kidney cancer. The CDR3 DNA sequence: TGTGCCAGCAGTGAAGGCAGGGGAATCTATGGCTACACCTTC. Translation: CASSEGRGIYGYTF.